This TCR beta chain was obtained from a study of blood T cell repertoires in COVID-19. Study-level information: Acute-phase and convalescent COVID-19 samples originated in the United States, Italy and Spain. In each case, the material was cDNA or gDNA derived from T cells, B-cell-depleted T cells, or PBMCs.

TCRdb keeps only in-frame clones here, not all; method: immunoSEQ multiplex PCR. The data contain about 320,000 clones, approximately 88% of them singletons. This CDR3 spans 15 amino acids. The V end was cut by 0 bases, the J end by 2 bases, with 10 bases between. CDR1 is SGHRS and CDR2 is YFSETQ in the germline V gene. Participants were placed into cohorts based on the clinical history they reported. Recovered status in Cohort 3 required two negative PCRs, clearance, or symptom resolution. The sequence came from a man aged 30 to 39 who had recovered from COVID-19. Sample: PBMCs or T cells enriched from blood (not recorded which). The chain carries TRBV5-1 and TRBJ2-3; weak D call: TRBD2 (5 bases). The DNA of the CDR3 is TGCGCCAGCAGCTTGGCCTCGGGGTTCACAGATACGCAGTATTTT. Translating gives CASSLASGFTDTQYF.